Below, 27 T cell receptor beta chains from the same sample are listed, as sequenced in a study of patients and donors after allogeneic stem cell transplantation. TCRdb re-called the RT-PCR reads with MiXCR, one entry per CDR3 protein. The sample shows approximately 90,000 distinct CDR3 sequences, 4.5% to 5% of them seen only once. The source material was blood, either unsorted or a sorted T cell fraction (not recorded which). All receptors come from a human donor who was either an allogeneic HSCT recipient or a stem cell or donor lymphocyte infusion donor (not recorded which). It is not recorded whose cells these are; they may come from a transplant donor.

The chain uses TRBV18 and TRBJ2-1; 9 bases align to TRBD2. The germline CDR1 and CDR2 sequences are KGHSH and LQKENI. CDR3 size: 18 residues. The junction had 9 bases not matched to a gene; V was cut back by 0 bases and J by 3 bases. For the CDR3, the DNA is TGTGCCAGCTCACCACCAATTTTCCAGCGGGAGGTCTACAATGAGCAGTTCTTC. It is translated as CASSPPIFQREVYNEQFF.

In this sample, this clonotype turned up many times. This chain's CDR3 is CASVKGLLTDTQYF. CDR3 nucleotide sequence: TGTGCCAGCGTCAAGGGACTCCTCACAGATACGCAGTATTTT. The genes are TRBV12-3 or TRBV12-4 and TRBJ2-3, with TRBD2 as a possible D gene (6 bases). The ends were cut back, 8 bases at V and 2 bases at J, with 14 bases in the middle. The CDR3 totals 14 residues.

The genes are TRBV5-6 and TRBJ1-6, with D perhaps matching TRBD1 (6 bases). The CDR3 is 15 residues long. Germline V lookup: CDR1 SGHDT, CDR2 YYEEEE. The ends were cut back, 3 bases at V and 9 bases at J, with 16 bases in the middle. The CDR3 DNA reads as TGTGCCAGCAGCTACCAAGACAGGCAGGCTTCACCCCTCCACTTT. Protein: CASSYQDRQASPLHF.

This clonotype was picked up a small number of times. V is TRBV6-1 and J is TRBJ2-5; possibly TRBD2 for D (5 bases). The germline V and J ends were trimmed by 7 bases and 5 bases, with 23 bases remaining between them. Germline CDR1 MNHNS, CDR2 SASEGT. There are 16 residues in the CDR3. CDR3 loop: CASITSWGSAGETQYF. The CDR3 DNA reads TGTGCCAGCATAACCTCTTGGGGTAGCGCTGGGGAGACCCAGTACTTC.

This clonotype was recorded at least ten times. This chain uses TRBV4-2 with TRBJ2-7; D perhaps matches TRBD2 (5 bases). Trimming cost V 0 bases and J 6 bases, with 18 bases left between them. The germline CDR1 and CDR2 sequences are LGHNA and YNFKEQ. The CDR3 consists of 16 residues. The CDR3 loop is CASSQENGGGLIEQYF. The CDR3, as DNA: TGTGCCAGCAGCCAAGAAAATGGCGGTGGACTGATCGAGCAGTACTTC.

This clonotype was observed a handful of times. This CDR3 is CASSSDPSYEQYF. The CDR3 DNA reads TGCGCCAGCAGCTCGGACCCATCCTACGAGCAGTACTTC. The chain joins TRBV5-1 to TRBJ2-7, with D unresolved. CDR1 SGHRS and CDR2 YFSETQ come from the germline V gene. The ends were cut back, 3 bases at V and 1 base at J, with 8 bases in the middle. The CDR3 extends over 13 amino acids. Full variable domain (outside the CDR3, taken from reference TRBV5-1 and TRBJ2-7): KAGVTQTPRYLIKTRGQQVTLSCSPISGHRSVSWYQQTPGQGLQFLFEYFSETQRNKGNFPGRFSGRQFSNSRSEMNVSTLELGDSALYLCASSSDPSYEQYFGPGTRLTVT.

This clonotype was counted at least ten times. The CDR3 sequence: CASSLTRGATDTQYF. The CDR3 region has the DNA TGTGCCAGCAGCCTCACCAGAGGGGCCACAGATACGCAGTATTTT. V gene TRBV3-1 combines with J gene TRBJ2-3; either TRBD1 or TRBD2 may fit D (5 bases each). This CDR3 is built from 15 residues. Germline V gene lookup returns CDR1 LGHDT and CDR2 YNNKEL (reference sequence). V lost 4 bases and J 2 bases, leaving 13 bases between the germline ends.

The V and J genes are TRBV24-1 and TRBJ2-3, with D possibly being TRBD2 (6 bases). Germline CDR1 and CDR2: KGHDR and SFDVKD. Deletions cut 4 bases from V and 0 bases from J, with 13 bases between. This CDR3 has 16 residues. The CDR3 reads CATSELTGGSTDTQYF. In nucleotides, the CDR3 is TGTGCCACCAGTGAGTTAACAGGAGGGAGCACAGATACGCAGTATTTT.

At least ten counts were recorded for this clonotype. The V call is TRBV4-2, the J call TRBJ2-7, with D unclear. Germline V gene sequence: CDR1 LGHNA, CDR2 YNFKEQ. This CDR3 has 13 residues. Trimming took off 4 bases at V and 3 bases at J, with 10 bases between the two ends. Here the CDR3 DNA reads TGTGCCAGCAGCCCCTCGGACCTCTACGAGCAGTACTTC. Protein: CASSPSDLYEQYF.

This clonotype was observed at least ten times. The chain employs TRBV15 and TRBJ1-1; D is uncertain. V lost 0 bases to trimming and J lost 1 base, with 12 bases between them. The germline V gene has CDR1 LNHNV and CDR2 YYDKDF (reference sequence). This CDR3 is 16 amino acids long. CDR3 nucleotide sequence: TGTGCCACCAGCAGAGATCCCCGGCCCCAGAACACTGAAGCTTTCTTT. Its translation is CATSRDPRPQNTEAFF.

The table lists this clonotype with many counts. The J gene is TRBJ1-2, the V gene TRBV4-2, with 8 bases that match TRBD1. CDR3 size: 18 residues. J was trimmed by 2 bases and V by 0 bases; bases with no gene match: 11. Germline CDR1 and CDR2: LGHNA and YNFKEQ. CDR3 nucleotide sequence: TGTGCCAGCAGCCAAGAACGGACAGGGCTCTCTCCCAACTATGGCTACACCTTC. Amino acid sequence: CASSQERTGLSPNYGYTF.

In its sample, this clonotype was seen a few times. For the CDR3, the DNA is TGTGCCAGCAGCTCTAACTCACAGGGTCTTACTGAAGCTTTCTTT. The encoded protein is CASSSNSQGLTEAFF. This chain connects TRBV7-3 to TRBJ1-1; possible D gene TRBD1, 6 bases. Trimming cost V 4 bases and J 5 bases, with 17 bases left between them. Per the germline V gene, CDR1 is SGHTA and CDR2 is FQGTGA. The CDR3 is 15 amino acids.

This clonotype was seen at least ten times. This chain uses TRBV7-2 with TRBJ2-2; the D is unclear. Germline V gives CDR1 SGHTA, CDR2 FQGNSA. This CDR3 is 14 amino acids long. Trimming took 8 bases from V and 0 from J, leaving 10 bases between them. This chain's CDR3 is CASQLGPNTGELFF. In DNA form, the CDR3 reads TGTGCCAGCCAGCTTGGGCCGAACACCGGGGAGCTGTTTTTT.

This clonotype was observed at least ten times. The chain joins TRBV29-1 to TRBJ2-3; tentative D call: TRBD1 (6 bases). V was pared by 5 bases and J by 6 bases, with 9 bases between. This CDR3 region has 11 residues. Germline V gene lookup returns CDR1 SQVTM and CDR2 ANQGSEA. The CDR3 DNA is TGCAGCGTTCTAAGGGGGGATACGCAGTATTTT. Translated: CSVLRGDTQYF.

This clonotype was recorded at least ten times. The chain employs TRBV29-1 and TRBJ1-2; possibly TRBD1 for D (5 bases). Germline V gene lookup returns CDR1 SQVTM and CDR2 ANQGSEA. V lost 6 bases and J lost 8, with 13 bases in between. CDR3 length equals 11 residues. The CDR3 region has the DNA TGCAGCGTACAGGCGTCCCTCGGCTACACCTTC. Its protein product is CSVQASLGYTF.

This clonotype was detected ten times or more. The V and J genes are TRBV7-9 and TRBJ1-2; tentative D call: TRBD1 (5 bases). This CDR3 is built from 14 residues. V dropped 3 bases and J dropped 8 bases, with 16 bases sitting between them. In germline, CDR1 is SEHNR, CDR2 FQNEAQ (reference sequence). The chain's CDR3 is CASSFQSQGEGYTF. The CDR3 region has the DNA TGTGCCAGCAGCTTCCAGTCGCAGGGAGAAGGCTACACCTTC.

This clonotype was recorded at least ten times. The genes are TRBV19 and TRBJ1-2, with D unclear. The germline CDR1 and CDR2 sequences are LNHDA and SQIVND (reference sequence). Trimming stripped 7 bases from V and 3 bases from J, with 9 bases between. This CDR3 has 12 amino acids. CDR3 coding DNA: TGTGCCAGTATGCAGCGTGACTATGGCTACACCTTC. Translation: CASMQRDYGYTF. The variable domain in full, with the rest retrieved from reference TRBV19 and TRBJ1-2, is DGGITQSPKYLFRKEGQNVTLSCEQNLNHDAMYWYRQDPGQGLRLIYYSQIVNDFQKGDIAEGYSVSREKKESFPLTVTSAQKNPTAFYLCASMQRDYGYTFGSGTRLTVV.

A few counts support this clonotype. The chain uses TRBV27 and TRBJ2-7, with TRBD1 identical over 7 bases. With 9 bases clipped from V and 7 bases from J, the junction kept 9 bases outside the gene matches. Germline V gene data show CDR1 as MNHEY and CDR2 as SMNVEV (reference sequence). The CDR3 contains 12 residues. DNA of the CDR3: TGTGCCAGTCTTCGAGGGGGCGTGGAGCAGTACTTC. It codes for CASLRGGVEQYF.

The V gene is TRBV7-9, the J gene TRBJ1-5, with D hard to call. Trimming took off 2 bases at V and 6 bases at J, with 14 bases between the two ends. Germline CDR1 is SEHNR and CDR2 is FQNEAQ (reference sequence). The CDR3 length is 15 residues. The CDR3 sequence: CASSLSGGVGQPQHF. The CDR3 DNA follows: TGTGCCAGCAGCTTATCAGGAGGTGTAGGTCAGCCCCAGCATTTT.

This clonotype was found many times. This chain links TRBV5-1 with TRBJ2-2, with no clear D. Germline V gene sequence: CDR1 SGHRS, CDR2 YFSETQ. V was cut by 2 bases and J by 3 bases, with 8 bases left in between. This CDR3 has 14 amino acids. CDR3 nucleotide sequence: TGCGCCAGCAGCTTCGGACGGGACACCGGGGAGCTGTTTTTT. Residues: CASSFGRDTGELFF.

This clonotype was detected ten times or more. The chain joins TRBV20-1 to TRBJ2-1; 11 nucleotides agree with TRBD2. This CDR3 region has 14 residues. CDR1 DFQATT and CDR2 SNEGSKA come from the germline V gene (reference sequence). The CDR3 DNA follows: TGCAGCGGCGGGAGTAGCGGGAGGGGCGATGAGCAGTTCTTC. It is translated as CSGGSSGRGDEQFF.

This clonotype was seen ten or more times. The rearrangement uses TRBV5-6 and TRBJ2-3; D not certain. There are 16 residues in the CDR3. In germline, CDR1 is SGHDT, CDR2 YYEEEE. The V gene lost 2 bases and the J gene lost 2 bases, with 15 bases spanning the gap. The CDR3 DNA is TGTGCCAGCAGCTTTTTGGAAACTTCTTACACAGATACGCAGTATTTT. Amino acids: CASSFLETSYTDTQYF. Full variable domain (missing parts from reference TRBV5-6 and TRBJ2-3): DAGVTQSPTHLIKTRGQQVTLRCSPKSGHDTVSWYQQALGQGPQFIFQYYEEEERQRGNFPDRFSGHQFPNYSSELNVNALLLGDSALYLCASSFLETSYTDTQYFGPGTRLTVL.

This clonotype was counted ten times or more. J is TRBJ2-1 and V is TRBV2; 9 bases are shared with TRBD2. V shed 6 bases and J 10 bases; nucleotides not matched to a gene: 13. Looked up from germline, CDR1 is SNHLY and CDR2 is FYNNEI. This CDR3 region has 15 residues. CDR3 sequence reads: CASSAGTSRAQEQFF. CDR3 nucleotide sequence: TGTGCCAGCAGCGCCGGGACTAGCCGGGCCCAGGAGCAGTTCTTC.

This clonotype has just a few counts. The rearrangement uses TRBV6-1 and TRBJ1-5; 7 bases agree with TRBD1. Trimming took 4 bases from V and 3 from J; bases not matched to a gene: 3. CDR3 length: 14 residues. Germline V lookup: CDR1 MNHNS, CDR2 SASEGT. The CDR3 coding sequence is TGTGCCAGCAGTGCGACAGGGCTCAATCAGCCCCAGCATTTT. It codes for CASSATGLNQPQHF.

This clonotype came up a few times. This chain joins TRBV6-1 and TRBJ2-4, with no clear D. The CDR3 totals 14 residues. CDR1 and CDR2 from the germline V gene are MNHNS and SASEGT. Trimming took 8 bases from V and 5 from J, leaving 16 bases between them. CDR3 in amino acids: CASGGALYENIQYF. The CDR3 bases are TGTGCCAGCGGCGGAGCTCTCTACGAAAACATTCAGTACTTC.

V usage is TRBV30 and J usage is TRBJ1-5, with 10 nucleotides matching TRBD1. Germline values: CDR1 GTSNPN, CDR2 SVGIG (reference sequence). The CDR3 is made up of 16 amino acids. Losses at the gene ends were 5 bases for V and 2 bases for J; bases not matched to a gene: 9. CDR3 sequence: CAWATGGGSGNQPQHF. The CDR3 DNA sequence: TGTGCCTGGGCGACAGGGGGCGGGAGCGGCAATCAGCCCCAGCATTTT.

This clonotype was recorded at least ten times. This chain uses TRBV7-9 with TRBJ1-4; D unresolved. Per the germline V gene, CDR1 is SEHNR and CDR2 is FQNEAQ (reference sequence). Trimming took off 5 bases at V and 1 base at J, with 11 bases between the two ends. This CDR3 spans 15 amino acids. CDR3 in amino acids: CASSPPRKTNEKLFF. The CDR3 DNA sequence: TGTGCCAGCAGCCCCCCCCGAAAAACTAATGAAAAACTGTTTTTT. The entire variable domain, with the rest obtained from reference TRBV7-9 and TRBJ1-4, is as follows: DTGVSQNPRHKITKRGQNVTFRCDPISEHNRLYWYRQTLGQGPEFLTYFQNEAQLEKSRLLSDRFSAERPKGSFSTLEIQRTEQGDSAMYLCASSPPRKTNEKLFFGSGTQLSVL.